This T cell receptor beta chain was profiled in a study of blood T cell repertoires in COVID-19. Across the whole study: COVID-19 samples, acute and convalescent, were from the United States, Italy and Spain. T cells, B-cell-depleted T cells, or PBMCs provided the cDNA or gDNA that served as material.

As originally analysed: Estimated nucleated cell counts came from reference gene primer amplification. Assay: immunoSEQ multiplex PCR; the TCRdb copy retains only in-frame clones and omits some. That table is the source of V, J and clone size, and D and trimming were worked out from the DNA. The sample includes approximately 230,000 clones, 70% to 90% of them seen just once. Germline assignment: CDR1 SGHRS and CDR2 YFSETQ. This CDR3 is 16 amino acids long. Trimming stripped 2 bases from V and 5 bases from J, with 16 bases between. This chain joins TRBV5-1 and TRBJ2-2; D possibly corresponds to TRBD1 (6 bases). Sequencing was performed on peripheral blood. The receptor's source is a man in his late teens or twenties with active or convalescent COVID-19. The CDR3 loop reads CASSFHLGTGTGELFF. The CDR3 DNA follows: TGCGCCAGCAGCTTTCACCTCGGAACAGGGACCGGGGAGCTGTTTTTT.